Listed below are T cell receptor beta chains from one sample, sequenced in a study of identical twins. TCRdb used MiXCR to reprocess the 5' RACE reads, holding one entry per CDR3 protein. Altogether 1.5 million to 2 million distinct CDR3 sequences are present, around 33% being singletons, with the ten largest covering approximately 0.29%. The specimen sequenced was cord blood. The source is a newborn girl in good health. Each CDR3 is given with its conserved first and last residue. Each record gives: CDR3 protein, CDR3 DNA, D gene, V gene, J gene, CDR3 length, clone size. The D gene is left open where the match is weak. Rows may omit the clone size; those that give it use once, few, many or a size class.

CDR3aa: CASSPGQGSVNSPLHF
CDR3nt: TGTGCCAGCTCACCCGGACAGGGGTCCGTCAATTCACCCCTCCACTTT
d_gene: TRBD1
v_gene: TRBV18
j_gene: TRBJ1-6
len: 16
abundance: few

CDR3aa: CASIGTGIYEQYF
CDR3nt: TGTGCCAGCATCGGGACCGGTATCTACGAGCAGTACTTC
d_gene: NA
v_gene: TRBV6-2/TRBV6-3
j_gene: TRBJ2-7
len: 13
abundance: few

CDR3aa: CASSFGETNEQFF
CDR3nt: TGTGCCAGCAGCTTCGGGGAGACCAATGAGCAGTTCTTC
d_gene: NA
v_gene: TRBV3-1
j_gene: TRBJ2-1
len: 13
abundance: NA

CDR3aa: CASSKEYF
CDR3nt: TGTGCCAGCAGTAAGGAGTACTTC
d_gene: NA
v_gene: TRBV6-1
j_gene: TRBJ2-5
len: 8
abundance: NA

CDR3aa: CASSLGFLSYNEQYF
CDR3nt: TGTGCCAGCAGCTTAGGATTTCTTTCCTACAATGAGCAGTACTTC
d_gene: NA
v_gene: TRBV7-6
j_gene: TRBJ2-7
len: 15
abundance: few

CDR3aa: CSARDSRDQPQHF
CDR3nt: TGCAGTGCTAGAGATTCTAGGGACCAGCCCCAGCATTTT
d_gene: NA
v_gene: TRBV20-1
j_gene: TRBJ1-5
len: 13
abundance: once

CDR3aa: CSALAGGQDNEQFF
CDR3nt: TGCAGTGCCCTAGCGGGAGGGCAGGATAATGAGCAGTTCTTC
d_gene: TRBD2
v_gene: TRBV20-1
j_gene: TRBJ2-1
len: 14
abundance: few

CDR3aa: CASSGTSGPNIQYF
CDR3nt: TGTGCCAGCAGCGGGACTAGCGGCCCCAACATTCAGTACTTC
d_gene: NA
v_gene: TRBV21-1
j_gene: TRBJ2-4
len: 14
abundance: many

CDR3aa: CASGLSEETQYF
CDR3nt: TGTGCCAGCGGACTTTCCGAAGAGACCCAGTACTTC
d_gene: NA
v_gene: TRBV27
j_gene: TRBJ2-5
len: 12
abundance: NA

CDR3aa: CANGLYEQYF
CDR3nt: TGTGCCAACGGACTCTACGAGCAGTACTTC
d_gene: NA
v_gene: TRBV27
j_gene: TRBJ2-7
len: 10
abundance: NA

CDR3aa: CASSLSWGLTTEAFF
CDR3nt: TGTGCCAGCAGCTTATCGTGGGGCCTCACCACTGAAGCTTTCTTT
d_gene: NA
v_gene: TRBV13
j_gene: TRBJ1-1
len: 15
abundance: few

CDR3aa: CATSRGRQGKDIQYF
CDR3nt: TGTGCCACCAGCAGAGGCAGGCAGGGTAAGGACATTCAGTACTTC
d_gene: NA
v_gene: TRBV15
j_gene: TRBJ2-4
len: 15
abundance: few

CDR3aa: CASSYPKTRSGGNTGELFF
CDR3nt: TGTGCCAGCAGTTACCCCAAAACCCGTAGCGGGGGAAACACCGGGGAGCTGTTTTTT
d_gene: TRBD2
v_gene: TRBV6-5
j_gene: TRBJ2-2
len: 19
abundance: NA

CDR3aa: CASSPDREGYGYTF
CDR3nt: TGTGCCAGCAGCCCCGACAGGGAGGGCTATGGCTACACCTTC
d_gene: TRBD1
v_gene: TRBV9
j_gene: TRBJ1-2
len: 14
abundance: NA

CDR3aa: CASSQEDNSYEQYF
CDR3nt: TGCGCCAGCAGCCAAGAGGACAACTCCTACGAGCAGTACTTC
d_gene: NA
v_gene: TRBV4-1
j_gene: TRBJ2-7
len: 14
abundance: few

CDR3aa: CASSESYSTDTQYF
CDR3nt: TGCGCCAGCAGTGAGTCGTACAGCACAGATACGCAGTATTTT
d_gene: NA
v_gene: TRBV10-2
j_gene: TRBJ2-3
len: 14
abundance: many

CDR3aa: CATSDPRTTLYNEQYF
CDR3nt: TGTGCCACCAGTGATCCTCGGACTACCCTCTACAATGAGCAGTACTTC
d_gene: NA
v_gene: TRBV24-1
j_gene: TRBJ2-7
len: 16
abundance: NA

CDR3aa: CSARDRTSQDTQYF
CDR3nt: TGCAGTGCTAGAGATAGGACTTCCCAGGATACGCAGTATTTT
d_gene: NA
v_gene: TRBV20-1
j_gene: TRBJ2-3
len: 14
abundance: NA

CDR3aa: CASSQVGTGVREDTQYF
CDR3nt: TGTGCCAGCAGCCAAGTGGGTACAGGCGTACGGGAGGATACGCAGTATTTT
d_gene: NA
v_gene: TRBV14
j_gene: TRBJ2-3
len: 17
abundance: NA

CDR3aa: CASCDGPPGANVLTF
CDR3nt: TGTGCCTCTTGCGACGGTCCCCCTGGGGCCAACGTCCTGACTTTC
d_gene: NA
v_gene: TRBV3-1
j_gene: TRBJ2-6
len: 15
abundance: few

CDR3aa: CASRRTSGYEQYF
CDR3nt: TGTGCCAGCAGGCGTACTAGCGGGTACGAGCAGTACTTC
d_gene: TRBD2
v_gene: TRBV6-2/TRBV6-3
j_gene: TRBJ2-7
len: 13
abundance: few

CDR3aa: CATSDGGYQPQHF
CDR3nt: TGTGCCACCAGTGATGGGGGTTATCAGCCCCAGCATTTT
d_gene: NA
v_gene: TRBV24-1
j_gene: TRBJ1-5
len: 13
abundance: NA

CDR3aa: CAWSPRDNQPQHF
CDR3nt: TGTGCCTGGAGTCCCAGGGATAATCAGCCCCAGCATTTT
d_gene: NA
v_gene: TRBV30
j_gene: TRBJ1-5
len: 13
abundance: NA

CDR3aa: CASSIRQGPYGYTF
CDR3nt: TGTGCCAGCAGCATCAGACAGGGCCCCTATGGCTACACCTTC
d_gene: NA
v_gene: TRBV21-1
j_gene: TRBJ1-2
len: 14
abundance: few

CDR3aa: CASSQGTYEQYF
CDR3nt: TGTGCCAGCAGCCAAGGGACCTACGAGCAGTACTTC
d_gene: NA
v_gene: TRBV3-1
j_gene: TRBJ2-7
len: 12
abundance: many

CDR3aa: CATTGDLAGEQYF
CDR3nt: TGTGCCACCACAGGGGACCTAGCGGGAGAGCAGTACTTC
d_gene: TRBD2
v_gene: TRBV24-1
j_gene: TRBJ2-7
len: 13
abundance: once

CDR3aa: CSARRETGVWNQPQHF
CDR3nt: TGCAGTGCTAGGCGCGAAACAGGGGTATGGAATCAGCCCCAGCATTTT
d_gene: TRBD1
v_gene: TRBV20-1
j_gene: TRBJ1-5
len: 16
abundance: few

CDR3aa: CASGARGTGEAFF
CDR3nt: TGTGCCAGCGGCGCCAGGGGAACGGGTGAAGCTTTCTTT
d_gene: NA
v_gene: TRBV9
j_gene: TRBJ1-1
len: 13
abundance: NA

CDR3aa: CASSTDKGANQPQHF
CDR3nt: TGTGCCAGCAGTACGGACAAGGGGGCCAATCAGCCCCAGCATTTT
d_gene: TRBD1
v_gene: TRBV6-5
j_gene: TRBJ1-5
len: 15
abundance: many

CDR3aa: CSVQTGAGTGELFF
CDR3nt: TGCAGCGTACAAACGGGGGCGGGCACCGGGGAGCTGTTTTTT
d_gene: NA
v_gene: TRBV29-1
j_gene: TRBJ2-2
len: 14
abundance: few

CDR3aa: CSARNRDRVLNYGYTF
CDR3nt: TGCAGTGCTAGAAACCGGGACAGGGTCCTTAACTATGGCTACACCTTC
d_gene: TRBD1
v_gene: TRBV20-1
j_gene: TRBJ1-2
len: 16
abundance: NA

CDR3aa: CASSKRPPGHF
CDR3nt: TGTGCCAGCAGCAAAAGGCCACCGGGCCACTTC
d_gene: NA
v_gene: TRBV21-1
j_gene: TRBJ2-4
len: 11
abundance: NA

CDR3aa: CASGLRGVGDRANNEQYF
CDR3nt: TGTGCTAGTGGCCTAAGAGGGGTTGGGGACAGGGCCAACAATGAGCAGTACTTC
d_gene: TRBD1
v_gene: TRBV12-5
j_gene: TRBJ2-5
len: 18
abundance: NA

CDR3aa: CAISRSGSSYNEQFF
CDR3nt: TGTGCCATCAGTCGTAGCGGCAGCTCCTACAATGAGCAGTTCTTC
d_gene: NA
v_gene: TRBV10-3
j_gene: TRBJ2-1
len: 15
abundance: NA

CDR3aa: CASSGRDRGGYGYTF
CDR3nt: TGTGCCAGCAGCGGCCGGGACAGGGGGGGCTATGGCTACACCTTC
d_gene: TRBD1
v_gene: TRBV11-2
j_gene: TRBJ1-2
len: 15
abundance: NA

CDR3aa: CAISEGTKLFF
CDR3nt: TGTGCCATCAGTGAGGGGACAAAACTGTTTTTT
d_gene: NA
v_gene: TRBV10-3
j_gene: TRBJ1-4
len: 11
abundance: few

CDR3aa: CSARGDRHNEQFF
CDR3nt: TGCAGTGCTAGAGGGGACAGACACAATGAGCAGTTCTTC
d_gene: TRBD1
v_gene: TRBV20-1
j_gene: TRBJ2-1
len: 13
abundance: few

CDR3aa: CATSDRDRAQGYTF
CDR3nt: TGTGCCACCAGTGACCGGGACAGGGCTCAGGGCTACACCTTC
d_gene: TRBD1
v_gene: TRBV24-1
j_gene: TRBJ1-2
len: 14
abundance: few

CDR3aa: CASSVARTRSDTQYF
CDR3nt: TGTGCCAGCAGCGTAGCCCGGACTAGGTCAGATACGCAGTATTTT
d_gene: TRBD2
v_gene: TRBV9
j_gene: TRBJ2-3
len: 15
abundance: NA

CDR3aa: CASSSALLAGAGETQYF
CDR3nt: TGTGCCAGCAGCAGCGCCTTACTAGCGGGAGCTGGAGAGACCCAGTACTTC
d_gene: TRBD2
v_gene: TRBV12-3/TRBV12-4
j_gene: TRBJ2-5
len: 17
abundance: NA

CDR3aa: CASSQAWGLYGYTF
CDR3nt: TGCGCCAGCAGCCAAGCCTGGGGGCTCTACGGCTACACCTTC
d_gene: NA
v_gene: TRBV4-1
j_gene: TRBJ1-2
len: 14
abundance: NA

CDR3aa: CASSPYEIAGLYNEQFF
CDR3nt: TGTGCCAGCAGTCCATATGAAATAGCGGGCCTCTACAATGAGCAGTTCTTC
d_gene: TRBD2
v_gene: TRBV27
j_gene: TRBJ2-1
len: 17
abundance: NA

CDR3aa: CSARKFRGSQETQYF
CDR3nt: TGCAGTGCTAGGAAGTTTCGGGGATCCCAAGAGACCCAGTACTTC
d_gene: NA
v_gene: TRBV20-1
j_gene: TRBJ2-5
len: 15
abundance: many

CDR3aa: CASSPSDRVNTEAFF
CDR3nt: TGTGCCAGCAGCCCGTCGGACAGGGTGAACACTGAAGCTTTCTTT
d_gene: TRBD1
v_gene: TRBV5-8
j_gene: TRBJ1-1
len: 15
abundance: NA

CDR3aa: CSARDKLAGSKNIRYF
CDR3nt: TGCAGTGCTAGAGATAAATTGGCGGGGAGCAAAAACATTCGGTACTTC
d_gene: NA
v_gene: TRBV20-1
j_gene: TRBJ2-5
len: 16
abundance: NA

CDR3aa: CSARSGRTVNNEQFF
CDR3nt: TGCAGTGCTAGGTCGGGGAGGACCGTAAACAATGAGCAGTTCTTC
d_gene: NA
v_gene: TRBV20-1
j_gene: TRBJ2-1
len: 15
abundance: few

CDR3aa: CASSQGPGGAYNEQFF
CDR3nt: TGTGCCAGCAGCCAAGGGCCCGGGGGGGCCTACAATGAGCAGTTCTTC
d_gene: TRBD2
v_gene: TRBV14
j_gene: TRBJ2-1
len: 16
abundance: few

CDR3aa: CSVEDWRGQGGYGYTF
CDR3nt: TGCAGCGTTGAAGATTGGCGGGGACAGGGGGGCTATGGCTACACCTTC
d_gene: TRBD1
v_gene: TRBV29-1
j_gene: TRBJ1-2
len: 16
abundance: few

CDR3aa: CASRATGGGQPQHF
CDR3nt: TGTGCCAGCAGGGCCACAGGGGGAGGCCAGCCCCAGCATTTT
d_gene: TRBD1
v_gene: TRBV2
j_gene: TRBJ1-5
len: 14
abundance: NA